The present entry profiles one T cell receptor beta chain with its context. The antigen is undetermined. The data stem from a study of OX40 agonist ivuxolimab in advanced cancers. Across the study: Melanoma, hepatocellular carcinoma, head and neck or renal cell cancer occurred in dose-escalation patients. The study reported partial responses in three patients: one hepatocellular carcinoma, two cutaneous melanoma.

Produced via immunoSEQ multiplex PCR; TCRdb's table is partial and in-frame only. This sample has approximately 73,000 clones, with around 87% found just once. CDR1 and CDR2 from the germline V gene are SNHLY and FYNNEI. Deletions cut 6 bases from V and 0 bases from J, with 10 bases between. The CDR3 is 14 residues long. Study outcomes and limitations: Expanded clones were, on average, more numerous in CD8+ T cells than in CD4+.

The receptor was isolated from an adult with an advanced solid tumor such as melanoma, head and neck, liver or kidney cancer. This sample comprised CD4+ or CD8+ T cells sorted from blood, obtained in a trial of the OX40 agonist ivuxolimab. This chain joins TRBV2 and TRBJ2-3, with D unresolved. The CDR3 region has the DNA TGTGCCAGCAGGTTAACCCCGAGCACAGATACGCAGTATTTT. Protein product: CASRLTPSTDTQYF.